These T cell receptor beta chains were read from a single sample in a study of graft-versus-host responses after intestinal transplantation. TCRdb's table, derived via immunoSEQ multiplex PCR, lists solely in-frame clones and lacks some. This table has about 110,000 clones, around 90% appearing once. The antigens of these receptors remain unknown. The source was unstimulated CD4+ T cells sorted from spleen or lymph node cells, collected before transplant. These receptors originate from a human donor who was the organ donor for an intestinal transplant. Both conserved end residues are part of each CDR3. A D gene is named only where the DNA matches it firmly. Clone size is not always given. Where it is, it says once, few, many or a class for expanded clones.

.,TRBJ1-1,.,TRBV9,TGTGCCAGCAGCCCACACCGAGGGGGGAACACTGAAGCTTTCTTT,CASSPHRGGNTEAFF
.,TRBJ1-1,.,TRBV18,TGTGCCAGCTCACCGCCGGACCTCACCATGAACACTGAAGCTTTCTTT,CASSPPDLTMNTEAFF
.,TRBJ1-4,.,TRBV5-6,TGTGCCAGCAGTCTAACAGGGACGTGGGGGGAGGAAAAACTGTTTTTT,CASSLTGTWGEEKLFF
TRBD1,TRBJ2-4,.,TRBV2,TGTGCCAGCAGTGGGGACAGAGGGGACATTCAGTACTTC,CASSGDRGDIQYF
.,TRBJ2-7,.,TRBV11-2,TGTGCCAGCAGCTTAAGGGTGGGATACGAGCAGTACTTC,CASSLRVGYEQYF
TRBD2,TRBJ2-1,.,TRBV6-1,TGTGCCAGCAGACTAGCGGGAGGCTACAATGAGCAGTTCTTC,CASRLAGGYNEQFF
TRBD2,TRBJ2-7,once,TRBV4-1,TGCGCCAGCAGCCAGGAAGGACTAGCGGGAGCCTACGAGCAGTACTTC,CASSQEGLAGAYEQYF
.,TRBJ1-2,.,TRBV4-3,TGCGCCAGCAGCCAACTGCAGGGGCCACCCTACACCTTC,CASSQLQGPPYTF
.,TRBJ2-7,.,TRBV28,TGTGCCAGCAGTAACCCCTGGACGGATACCTACGAGCAGTACTTC,CASSNPWTDTYEQYF
.,TRBJ2-5,.,TRBV18,TGTGCCAGCTCACCCACCGGGGAGACCCAGTACTTC,CASSPTGETQYF
.,TRBJ1-2,.,TRBV7-2,TGTGCCAGCAGCTTAGGACAGGCGTTAAACTATGGCTACACCTTC,CASSLGQALNYGYTF
.,TRBJ1-5,.,TRBV28,TGTGCCAGCAGCCAGACGGGACAAACGGAGCCCCAGCATTTT,CASSQTGQTEPQHF
.,TRBJ1-2,.,TRBV6-1,TGTGCCAGCAGCTCCACAGGGCTGGTCGGGGGCTACACCTTC,CASSSTGLVGGYTF
.,TRBJ2-7,once,TRBV4-2,TGTGCCAGCAGCCAAGATCACATGGCTCCCGAGCAGTACTTC,CASSQDHMAPEQYF
.,TRBJ2-7,once,TRBV30,TGTGCCTGGAGTGTAAACGAGTACGAGCAGTACTTC,CAWSVNEYEQYF
.,TRBJ2-7,.,TRBV5-3,TGTGCCACCTTAGAGCGGAGGGACAGACACTACGAGCAGTACTTC,CATLERRDRHYEQYF
TRBD1,TRBJ1-2,.,TRBV2,TGTGCCAGCAGCGAAGACCGGGACAGATATGGCTACACCTTC,CASSEDRDRYGYTF
.,TRBJ2-4,.,TRBV27,TGTGCCAGCAGTTTATCCTGGCCTCAGGCCAAAAACATTCAGTACTTC,CASSLSWPQAKNIQYF
.,TRBJ2-6,.,TRBV7-9,TGTGCCAGCCCGCACCCATCTGGGGCCAACGTCCTGACTTTC,CASPHPSGANVLTF
.,TRBJ2-7,.,TRBV5-1,TGCGCCAGCAGCTTGGCCGGGGCTGCTACCTACGAGCAGTACTTC,CASSLAGAATYEQYF
.,TRBJ2-3,.,TRBV18,TGTGCCAGCTCACCACGGGCGGGGAAGGGGAGCACAGATACGCAGTATTTT,CASSPRAGKGSTDTQYF
TRBD1,TRBJ1-5,.,TRBV7-2,TGTGCCAGCAGCTTTACAGGGGGGAGTCAGCCCCAGCATTTT,CASSFTGGSQPQHF
TRBD1,TRBJ2-7,.,TRBV6-5,TGTGCCAGCAGGGCCGGGACAGGGGCCTCCTACGAGCAGTACTTC,CASRAGTGASYEQYF
.,TRBJ2-1,.,TRBV4-2,TGTGCCAGCAGCCAAGAAGGGTGGGAGTCCTACAATGAGCAGTTCTTC,CASSQEGWESYNEQFF
.,TRBJ2-3,once,TRBV10-3,TGTGCCATCAGGTATAGGTCAGGCACAGATACGCAGTATTTT,CAIRYRSGTDTQYF
TRBD1,TRBJ1-1,.,TRBV6-6,TGTGCCAGCAGTCATGGACAGGCTGAAGCTTTCTTT,CASSHGQAEAFF
.,TRBJ2-1,once,TRBV11-3,TGTGCCAGCAGCTTCCCGGGGAAGTACAATGAGCAGTTCTTC,CASSFPGKYNEQFF
TRBD2,TRBJ2-2,once,TRBV2,TGTGCCAGCAGGCACGAGACTAGCGGGAGAGGCACCGGGGAGCTGTTTTTT,CASRHETSGRGTGELFF
TRBD2,TRBJ2-7,.,TRBV2,TGTGCCAGCAGCGATCCTCTACTAGCGGGAGGGCCCCGCTCCTACGAGCAGTACTTC,CASSDPLLAGGPRSYEQYF
.,TRBJ1-1,.,TRBV4-3,TGCGCCAGCAGCCACCCTGATGGGTATACTGAAGCTTTCTTT,CASSHPDGYTEAFF
.,TRBJ1-5,.,TRBV6-5,TGTGCCAGCAGTTATCGGGCAGGGCAGCCCCAGCATTTT,CASSYRAGQPQHF
TRBD1,TRBJ1-2,.,TRBV28,TGTGCCAGCAGTACGAATCCGGGACAGGTAAAAGGCTACACCTTC,CASSTNPGQVKGYTF
TRBD1,TRBJ2-1,.,TRBV7-2,TGTGCCAGCAGCTTGGGACAGCCGGCGCTTTACAATGAGCAGTTCTTC,CASSLGQPALYNEQFF
TRBD2,TRBJ2-3,.,TRBV7-6,TGTGCCAGCAGCGTAGCGGGGAGCACAGATACGCAGTATTTT,CASSVAGSTDTQYF
.,TRBJ2-6,.,TRBV5-1,TGCGCCAGCAGACCCCAGGACGGGACCGGGGCCAACGTCCTGACTTTC,CASRPQDGTGANVLTF
TRBD2,TRBJ2-3,.,TRBV7-2,TGTGCCAGCAGCTTAGGAACTAGCGGGAGCACAGATACGCAGTATTTT,CASSLGTSGSTDTQYF
.,TRBJ2-5,.,TRBV6-5,TGTGCCAGCAGTTATGATCGGACGCAAGAGACCCAGTACTTC,CASSYDRTQETQYF
.,TRBJ1-5,.,TRBV9,TGTGCCAGCAGCGTGGGGGATAGCAATCAGCCCCAGCATTTT,CASSVGDSNQPQHF
.,TRBJ2-5,.,TRBV5-4,TGTGCCAGCAGCTTGGAGGCGGGACCCGGGACCCAGTACTTC,CASSLEAGPGTQYF
.,TRBJ2-1,.,TRBV9,TGTGCCAGCAGCCTTTTAGGTGGAAAGGAGCAGTTCTTC,CASSLLGGKEQFF
TRBD1,TRBJ2-7,.,TRBV5-1,TGCGCCAGCAGCTTGGGGACAGGCGGATCCTACGAGCAGTACTTC,CASSLGTGGSYEQYF
TRBD2,TRBJ2-2,.,TRBV6-6,TGTGCCAGCAGTTCCATAGCGGGAGGGGAGCTGTTTTTT,CASSSIAGGELFF
.,TRBJ1-3,once,TRBV20-1,TGCAGTGCTAGAGCGGACACCATATATTTT,CSARADTIYF
.,TRBJ2-7,.,TRBV11-2,TGTGCCAGCAGCATAGGGTACGAGCAGTACTTC,CASSIGYEQYF
TRBD1,TRBJ2-3,once,TRBV27,TGTGCCAGCAGTGTCCCGGGACAGACAGATACGCAGTATTTT,CASSVPGQTDTQYF
.,TRBJ2-5,.,TRBV2,TGTGCCAGCAGTGATGGGGACTCAGGAGAGACCCAGTACTTC,CASSDGDSGETQYF